These T cell receptor beta chains were read from a single sample in a study of regulatory T cells in long-lasting Graves disease. TCRdb called the multiplex PCR reads again in MiXCR, with one record for every CDR3 protein. The sample lists 450,000 to 700,000 distinct CDR3 sequences; approximately 15% were seen once. These records were also assigned to another study, of T cells in Graves' hyperthyroidism and ophthalmopathy.

The sample was peripheral blood mononuclear cells (PBMCs), taken at new diagnosis, from a patient treated with antithyroid drugs. All receptors come from a man aged 25-40 years with Graves disease. Both conserved end residues are part of each CDR3. D genes are given only for firm matches. Some rows mark clone size as missing; the rest say once, few, many or name a class of expanded clone.

j_call | v_call | d_call | clone_size | cdr3_aa
TRBJ2-2 | TRBV5-1 | NA | few | CASSFLQGQAGTHTGELFF
TRBJ1-1 | TRBV20-1 | NA | many | CSARGSGKNTEAFF
TRBJ1-2 | TRBV20-1 | NA | many | CSATGFGSYGYTF
TRBJ2-5 | TRBV29-1 | NA | many | CSVDDKYLTQYF
TRBJ1-5 | TRBV28 | NA | many | CASSLGRQYQPQHF
TRBJ1-2 | TRBV6-5 | NA | many | CASSYLLSTLYYGYTF
TRBJ2-7 | TRBV2 | NA | many | CASSLDSDWAYEQYF
TRBJ2-7 | TRBV6-1 | TRBD1 | many | CASLPGTGSYEQYF
TRBJ2-2 | TRBV5-1 | NA | NA | CASSLRSGANTGELFF
TRBJ2-1 | TRBV14 | TRBD2 | few | CASSQDRAGGSYNEQFF
TRBJ2-4 | TRBV30 | TRBD2 | many | CAWSEAGRWANKNIQYF
TRBJ2-1 | TRBV20-1 | NA | NA | CSAREFPGYNEQFF
TRBJ2-4 | TRBV12-3/TRBV12-4 | NA | few | CASSPGTIKNIQYF
TRBJ2-1 | TRBV7-3 | TRBD2 | many | CASSLIVRTSDPYNEQFF
TRBJ1-2 | TRBV6-1 | NA | NA | CASSARAQGYGYTF
TRBJ2-2 | TRBV20-1 | TRBD1 | NA | CSAGDRTTSELFF
TRBJ2-2 | TRBV7-6 | NA | many | CASSPNRRAVNTGELFF
TRBJ1-2 | TRBV5-4 | TRBD1 | NA | CASSSPGQGAGYGYTF
TRBJ2-3 | TRBV27 | NA | many | CASSWIGSSTDTQYF
TRBJ2-1 | TRBV29-1 | TRBD1 | NA | CSAMTGPNEQFF
TRBJ2-7 | TRBV27 | NA | many | CASSLLGTGPYEQYF
TRBJ1-1 | TRBV2 | NA | many | CASRGDVNTEAFF
TRBJ2-3 | TRBV13 | TRBD2 | few | CASSPRLAGVTQYF
TRBJ2-1 | TRBV2 | NA | many | CASSEIENEQFF
TRBJ1-1 | TRBV7-9 | NA | few | CASSLDRTNTEAFF
TRBJ1-5 | TRBV4-1 | NA | many | CASSQGGRNQPQHF
TRBJ2-5 | TRBV4-1 | NA | NA | CASSVTGLQETQYF
TRBJ1-4 | TRBV7-9 | NA | many | CASSFGFHLDEKLFF
TRBJ1-6 | TRBV30 | NA | NA | CAWSVRSRGNSPLHF
TRBJ1-5 | TRBV12-3/TRBV12-4 | NA | many | CASSLSKDQPQHF
TRBJ2-7 | TRBV2 | NA | many | CASSVQRNLYEQYF
TRBJ2-2 | TRBV7-9 | TRBD2 | many | CASSLARAGVSTGELFF
TRBJ1-1 | TRBV6-1 | NA | many | CASSLWAGSNTEAFF
TRBJ1-2 | TRBV9 | NA | many | CASSVAGEGTLNGYTF
TRBJ1-1 | TRBV11-2 | NA | many | CASSGMAEAFF
TRBJ1-1 | TRBV5-1 | NA | many | CASTLTSGTDTEAFF
TRBJ1-5 | TRBV5-6 | NA | few | CASSLARSPQPQHF
TRBJ1-2 | TRBV6-1 | TRBD1 | few | CASSPRGTESGYTF
TRBJ2-1 | TRBV29-1 | TRBD2 | many | CSVATSGFNNEQFF
TRBJ1-1 | TRBV29-1 | NA | NA | CSLRRGSGNTEAFF
TRBJ2-3 | TRBV7-2 | TRBD2 | few | CASSLSRERNTDTQYF
TRBJ2-7 | TRBV4-1 | NA | few | CASSQERFAEQYF
TRBJ2-3 | TRBV20-1 | TRBD1 | many | CSAREGRGHTDTQYF
TRBJ1-3 | TRBV3-1 | NA | few | CASSQDQDGNTIHF
TRBJ2-5 | TRBV27 | NA | many | CASSQVWRSWETQYF
TRBJ1-2 | TRBV27 | NA | few | CASSLKWIGYGYTF
TRBJ2-6 | TRBV6-1 | NA | many | CASWDGTGANVLTF
TRBJ2-3 | TRBV11-2 | NA | NA | CASSFFEAASTDTQYF
TRBJ1-4 | TRBV9 | NA | NA | CASSVEGDDEKLFF
TRBJ2-5 | TRBV20-1 | NA | many | CSATGFREETQYF
TRBJ1-2 | TRBV19 | NA | NA | CASSIDHYGYTF
TRBJ2-3 | TRBV20-1 | NA | many | CSALTGQDHTDTQYF
TRBJ1-2 | TRBV19 | NA | NA | CASSRDWDSDGYTF
TRBJ2-1 | TRBV19 | TRBD2 | few | CASSIRRESPYNEQFF
TRBJ2-6 | TRBV12-3/TRBV12-4 | TRBD2 | many | CASSSAGAPGANVLTF
TRBJ1-2 | TRBV5-6 | TRBD1 | many | CASSLFKGAQGYTF
TRBJ2-2 | TRBV5-1 | TRBD1 | few | CASSSGQSNTGELFF
TRBJ1-5 | TRBV20-1 | TRBD1 | few | CSASSDRVGQPQHF
TRBJ1-6 | TRBV3-1 | NA | NA | CASSQGTAISYNSPLHF